Listed below are T cell receptor beta chains from one sample, sequenced in a study of type 1 and type 2 diabetes patients. From the multiplex PCR reads, TCRdb called clonotypes with MiXCR, one entry per CDR3 protein. The sample consists of some 250,000 distinct CDR3 sequences, around 47% of them appearing once. The sequenced sample was peripheral blood mononuclear cells (PBMCs). Receptor source: a man between 18 and 29 years old with type 2 diabetes. The CDR3 runs from the conserved cysteine through the conserved F or W. Fields, in order: V gene, D gene, J gene, clone size, CDR3 protein, CDR3 DNA. The D gene is left open where the match is weak. Clone size is shown for a subset of rows, as once, few, many or a class of expanded clone.

>TRBV13|-|TRBJ2-7|-
CASSQEARALRDEQYF
TGTGCCAGCAGCCAAGAGGCAAGGGCTCTCCGGGATGAGCAGTACTTC
>TRBV7-6|-|TRBJ1-1|few
CASSPLFPGENTEAFF
TGTGCCAGCAGCCCATTATTCCCGGGGGAGAACACTGAAGCTTTCTTT
>TRBV19|-|TRBJ2-3|many
CASSIGQGSTDTQYF
TGTGCCAGTAGTATCGGGCAGGGTAGCACAGATACGCAGTATTTT
>TRBV20-1|TRBD2|TRBJ2-5|few
CSARTSGGANQYF
TGCAGTGCAAGGACTAGCGGGGGGGCCAACCAGTACTTC
>TRBV7-2|TRBD2|TRBJ2-1|-
CASSPLTPGLAGGPFRNEQFF
TGTGCCAGCAGCCCCCTCACCCCGGGACTAGCGGGAGGGCCGTTTAGGAATGAGCAGTTCTTC
>TRBV30|-|TRBJ2-7|-
CAWSDEAYEQYF
TGTGCCTGGAGTGACGAGGCCTACGAGCAGTACTTC
>TRBV7-3|-|TRBJ2-6|-
CASSPRSGANVLTF
TGTGCCAGCAGCCCGAGGTCCGGGGCCAACGTCCTGACTTTC
>TRBV19|-|TRBJ1-4|-
CASSWQRSTEKLFF
TGTGCCAGTAGTTGGCAGCGATCGACGGAAAAACTGTTTTTT
>TRBV11-2|-|TRBJ2-7|-
CASSFFSGQPGLEQYF
TGTGCCAGCAGCTTTTTCTCGGGCCAGCCTGGATTGGAGCAGTACTTC
>TRBV7-6|-|TRBJ2-4|few
CASSLAPGENIQYF
TGTGCCAGCAGCTTAGCGCCTGGCGAAAACATTCAGTACTTC
>TRBV20-1|TRBD1|TRBJ1-6|few
CSARQFEGQAGNSPLHF
TGCAGTGCTAGACAATTTGAAGGACAGGCTGGGAATTCACCCCTCCACTTT
>TRBV9|TRBD1|TRBJ2-7|once
CASSASRDRVHEQYF
TGTGCCAGCAGCGCTTCCCGGGACAGGGTCCACGAGCAGTACTTC
>TRBV20-1|TRBD2|TRBJ2-1|-
CSASTTSGGAFEQFF
TGCAGTGCTAGCACGACTAGCGGGGGGGCGTTTGAGCAGTTCTTC
>TRBV4-1|-|TRBJ1-5|-
CASSPPGQSNQPQHF
TGCGCCAGCAGCCCCCCAGGGCAGAGCAATCAGCCCCAGCATTTT
>TRBV10-1|TRBD1|TRBJ2-5|many
CASSRTGQETQYF
TGCGCCAGCAGTCGGACAGGACAAGAGACCCAGTACTTC
>TRBV11-3|-|TRBJ2-2|few
CASSPRSTGELFF
TGTGCCAGCAGCCCTCGTAGCACCGGGGAGCTGTTTTTT
>TRBV6-2/TRBV6-3|TRBD1|TRBJ2-2|few
CASSPGQDFSTGELFF
TGTGCCAGCAGTCCGGGACAGGACTTTAGTACCGGGGAGCTGTTTTTT